Each of the 29 T cell receptor beta chains below was sequenced from the same sample in a study of blood T cell repertoires in COVID-19. Profiled with immunoSEQ multiplex PCR; TCRdb holds only in-frame clones, not every one. In the table there are fewer than 100,000 clones, around nine tenths of which are singletons. The sample taken for sequencing was peripheral blood. The receptors were gathered from a man in his 70s with acute or convalescent COVID-19.

This chain connects TRBV10-3 to TRBJ2-3, with a possible D match to TRBD2 (7 bases). The germline gives CDR1 ENHRY, CDR2 SYGVKD. This CDR3 contains 14 residues. The V end lost 10 bases, the J end lost 4 bases, and 18 bases lay between the germline ends. Here the CDR3 DNA reads TGTGCCACCGAGGGGGGGCGGGGAGCAGATACGCAGTATTTT. Translated, it gives CATEGGRGADTQYF.

V gene TRBV19 combines with J gene TRBJ2-2, with 9 bases identical to TRBD2. V shed 3 bases and J 4 bases; nucleotides not matched to a gene: 12. CDR3 length equals 18 residues. Germline values: CDR1 LNHDA, CDR2 SQIVND (reference sequence). For the CDR3, the DNA is TGTGCCAGTAGTATCCAGCAGCGGGGGGTCACCTCCACCGGGGAGCTGTTTTTT. Amino acid sequence: CASSIQQRGVTSTGELFF.

The chain couples TRBV6-5 to TRBJ1-5; 8 bases align to TRBD1. V gave up 2 bases and J gave up 2 bases; unmatched junction bases: 5. Germline V gene sequence: CDR1 MNHEY, CDR2 SVGAGI. The CDR3 length is 16 residues. CDR3 coding DNA: TGTGCCAGCAGTTACGCCGACAGGGGCCGCAATCAGCCCCAGCATTTT. This translates into CASSYADRGRNQPQHF.

The chain recombines TRBV7-8 with TRBJ1-6, with D perhaps TRBD1 (6 bases). V was pared by 1 base and J by 7 bases, with 11 bases between. Per the germline V gene, CDR1 is SGHVS and CDR2 is FQNEAQ. The CDR3 runs to 15 residues. Written as DNA, the CDR3 is TGTGCCAGCAGCTTAGAGCAGGGGCCGAATTCACCCCTCCACTTT. Its translation is CASSLEQGPNSPLHF.

The chain employs TRBV7-9 and TRBJ1-5; D unclear. This CDR3 spans 15 amino acids. Germline lookup yields CDR1 SEHNR and CDR2 FQNEAQ (reference sequence). Trimming removed 5 bases from V and 5 bases from J, with 16 bases in between. The CDR3 DNA reads as TGTGCCAGCAGCGCGGGCGGGTCCATTTATCAGCCCCAGCATTTT. This sequence encodes CASSAGGSIYQPQHF.

The chain has TRBV4-1 and TRBJ1-2; D is perhaps TRBD1 (5 bases). The CDR3 loop spans 18 amino acids. CDR1 and CDR2 from the germline V gene are MGHRA and YSYEKL. The germline V and J ends were trimmed by 0 bases and 6 bases, with 23 bases remaining between them. The CDR3 DNA is TGCGCCAGCAGCCAAGATGCCGGAAGTAAGGGGCATCCGGATGGCTACACCTTC. This sequence encodes CASSQDAGSKGHPDGYTF.

The V call is TRBV2, the J call TRBJ1-3, with 7 bases fitting TRBD1. Looked up from germline, CDR1 is SNHLY and CDR2 is FYNNEI. J was trimmed by 1 base and V by 7 bases; bases with no gene match: 10. CDR3 length: 16 amino acids. Written as DNA, the CDR3 is TGTGCCAGCACGAAGGGGGCCCAGGGGTCTGGAAACACCATATATTTT. Amino acids: CASTKGAQGSGNTIYF.

The rearrangement links TRBV25-1 to TRBJ2-3; 10 nucleotides line up with TRBD2. CDR3 length: 17 amino acids. CDR1 and CDR2 (germline): MGHDK, SYGVNS. Losses at the gene ends were 3 bases for V and 0 bases for J; bases not matched to a gene: 6. The CDR3 DNA follows: TGTGCCAGCAGTGACCCAACTAGCGGGGCAAGCACAGATACGCAGTATTTT. Encoded protein: CASSDPTSGASTDTQYF.

The chain combines TRBV5-5 with TRBJ1-3; no definite D call. V dropped 7 bases and J dropped 1 base, with 6 bases sitting between them. This CDR3 is built from 12 residues. Per germline, CDR1 SGHKS and CDR2 YYEKEE (reference sequence). CDR3 sequence (DNA): TGTGCCAGCTGGACTTCTGGAAACACCATATATTTT. This translates into CASWTSGNTIYF.

The rearrangement joins TRBV29-1 to TRBJ2-3, with 9 bases aligning to TRBD1. The CDR3 is 14 residues long. V trimming: 8 bases; J trimming: 0 bases; junction bases outside the gene matches: 6. Germline lookup yields CDR1 SQVTM and CDR2 ANQGSEA. Here the CDR3 DNA reads TGCAGCACCCGGGGACAGGGAAGCACAGATACGCAGTATTTT. This encodes CSTRGQGSTDTQYF.

Written as DNA, the CDR3 is TGTGCCACCAGTGACCCGACTACAGGGGGAGGCTACACCTTC. It codes for CATSDPTTGGGYTF. J is TRBJ1-2 and V is TRBV24-1; 8 bases are shared with TRBD1. With 4 bases clipped from V and 8 bases from J, the junction kept 8 bases outside the gene matches. The germline CDR1 and CDR2 sequences are KGHDR and SFDVKD. The CDR3 runs to 14 residues.

As concerns this clone: At the DNA level, this CDR3 is encoded by other sequences in the same sample as well. The rearrangement links TRBV5-1 to TRBJ1-6; 7 positions agree with TRBD1. Trimming took 3 bases from V and 2 from J; bases not matched to a gene: 5. Per germline, CDR1 SGHRS and CDR2 YFSETQ. This CDR3 is built from 16 residues. CDR3: CASSSRQGTYNSPLHF. DNA for the CDR3: TGCGCCAGCAGCTCCCGACAGGGAACCTATAATTCACCCCTCCACTTT.

The chain employs TRBV5-6 and TRBJ1-1, with 7 bases fitting TRBD1. After removal of 1 base from V and 1 base from J, the junction contained 4 bases not matched to a gene. The germline gives CDR1 SGHDT, CDR2 YYEEEE. This CDR3 has 15 residues. CDR3 DNA sequence: TGTGCCAGCAGCTTGATGGGACAGTCGAACACTGAAGCTTTCTTT. Translating gives CASSLMGQSNTEAFF.

This chain uses TRBV28 with TRBJ2-7, with 7 bases matching TRBD1. This CDR3 spans 15 amino acids. Trimming took 5 bases from V and 0 from J; bases not matched to a gene: 7. CDR1 and CDR2 from the germline V gene are MDHEN and SYDVKM. In DNA, the CDR3 is TGTGCCAGCAGTCTGCAGACAGGGAGCTCCTACGAGCAGTACTTC. Its protein product is CASSLQTGSSYEQYF.

The CDR3 spells CASSWTGNQPQHF. The CDR3 DNA sequence: TGTGCCAGCAGTTGGACAGGGAATCAGCCCCAGCATTTT. J is TRBJ1-5 and V is TRBV6-5; TRBD1 agrees at 8 bases. The CDR3 is made up of 13 amino acids. V lost 4 bases, J lost 4 bases, and 0 bases stayed unmatched. Looked up from germline, CDR1 is MNHEY and CDR2 is SVGAGI.

Concerning this clone itself: Within the sample, other DNA sequences also encode this same CDR3. V and J are TRBV2 and TRBJ2-1, with 8 bases matching TRBD2. This CDR3 contains 15 residues. CDR1 is SNHLY and CDR2 is FYNNEI in the germline V gene. V was pared by 3 bases and J by 7 bases, with 8 bases of the junction left unmatched. CDR3 DNA: TGTGCCAGCAGTGAGTTGGCGGGGGGATATAATGAGCAGTTCTTC. Its translation is CASSELAGGYNEQFF.

The rearrangement joins TRBV24-1 to TRBJ2-5; TRBD2 matches at 9 bases. The CDR3 sequence is 14 residues long. Germline V gene data show CDR1 as KGHDR and CDR2 as SFDVKD. V lost 6 bases to trimming and J lost 3 bases; unmatched junction nucleotides: 4. The CDR3 here is CATSRSSGEETQYF. CDR3 in DNA: TGTGCCACCAGTCGCTCTAGCGGGGAAGAGACCCAGTACTTC.

This chain links TRBV30 with TRBJ1-6; 9 nucleotides line up with TRBD1. CDR1 and CDR2 (germline): GTSNPN, SVGIG (reference sequence). Losses at the gene ends were 2 bases for V and 9 bases for J; bases not matched to a gene: 5. The CDR3 length is 14 residues. The CDR3 DNA reads as TGTGCCTGGAGTAGACAGGGGGTCAGTTCACCCCTCCACTTT. It encodes CAWSRQGVSSPLHF.

J is TRBJ2-3 and V is TRBV7-3, with 14 positions matching TRBD2. The CDR3 extends over 16 amino acids. Losses at the gene ends were 4 bases for V and 4 bases for J; bases not matched to a gene: 4. Germline V gene data show CDR1 as SGHTA and CDR2 as FQGTGA. The CDR3 DNA sequence: TGTGCCAGCAGCTCAGGACTAGCGGGGGGCTCAGATACGCAGTATTTT. It specifies CASSSGLAGGSDTQYF.

This clone was detected once. V gene TRBV28 combines with J gene TRBJ1-5; TRBD1 might be the D (6 bases). The V and J ends lost 5 bases and 5 bases respectively, with 13 bases between them. In germline, CDR1 is MDHEN, CDR2 SYDVKM. The CDR3 sequence is 14 residues long. As DNA, the CDR3 is TGTGCCAGCAGTCCAGACAGGCCGTATCAGCCCCAGCATTTT. Protein product: CASSPDRPYQPQHF.

The chain links TRBV14 to TRBJ2-3; D gene unclear. With 4 bases removed from V and 2 bases from J, the gap between germline ends came to 10 bases. This CDR3 has 14 residues. Germline CDR1 is SGHDN and CDR2 is FVKESK. The CDR3: CASSPHRNTDTQYF. The CDR3 DNA is TGTGCCAGCAGCCCTCACAGAAACACAGATACGCAGTATTTT.

The chain combines TRBV11-2 with TRBJ2-2, with 9 bases lining up with TRBD1. V was pared by 7 bases and J by 0 bases, with 6 bases of the junction left unmatched. The CDR3 length is 16 residues. Germline loops: CDR1 SGHAT, CDR2 FQNNGV. DNA of the CDR3: TGTGCCAGCAAAAGGGACAGGGACTCGAACACCGGGGAGCTGTTTTTT. This gives the protein CASKRDRDSNTGELFF. Full variable domain (rest looked up from reference TRBV11-2 and TRBJ2-2): EAGVAQSPRYKIIEKRQSVAFWCNPISGHATLYWYQQILGQGPKLLIQFQNNGVVDDSQLPKDRFSAERLKGVDSTLKIQPAKLEDSAVYLCASKRDRDSNTGELFFGEGSRLTVL.

The chain combines TRBV9 with TRBJ1-2; perhaps TRBD1 as D (5 bases). Trimming cost V 2 bases and J 8 bases, with 22 bases left between them. This CDR3 has 16 amino acids. Germline V gene sequence: CDR1 SGDLS, CDR2 YYNGEE. In DNA, the CDR3 is TGTGCCAGCAGCGTGGCGAATGGGGGGGTTCGCTGGGGCTACACCTTC. Translated, it gives CASSVANGGVRWGYTF.

CDR3 sequence: CAWGQGAEAFF. The CDR3, as DNA: TGTGCCTGGGGCCAGGGGGCTGAAGCTTTCTTT. The chain couples TRBV30 to TRBJ1-1, with 7 bases fitting TRBD1. The V gene end was trimmed by 5 bases and the J gene end by 6 bases; junction bases not matched to a gene: 3. From germline, CDR1 is GTSNPN and CDR2 SVGIG (reference sequence). The CDR3 has 11 amino acids.

This clone was observed a single time. The chain combines TRBV19 with TRBJ2-3, with 8 positions matching TRBD1. With 0 bases clipped from V and 3 bases from J, the junction kept 8 bases outside the gene matches. The germline CDR1 and CDR2 sequences are LNHDA and SQIVND (reference sequence). This CDR3 comprises 17 residues. As DNA, the CDR3 is TGTGCCAGTAGTATAGATTCAGGACAGGGATGGACAGATACGCAGTATTTT. It translates to CASSIDSGQGWTDTQYF.

The chain employs TRBV21-1 and TRBJ2-1; the table's TRBD2 call for D was not verified on the DNA. TRBV21-1 is shown as a pseudogene. CDR3 length equals 16 residues. The DNA for the CDR3 is TGTGCCAGCAGCAATCGCGGGGGGGCCGGGGAGGATGAGCAGTTCTTC. Protein sequence: CASSNRGGAGEDEQFF.

The V call is TRBV5-6, the J call TRBJ1-6, with a possible D match to TRBD1 (6 bases). Looked up from germline, CDR1 is SGHDT and CDR2 is YYEEEE. CDR3 size: 15 residues. Trimming took off 5 bases at V and 10 bases at J, with 19 bases between the two ends. The CDR3 DNA follows: TGTGCCAGCAGGATCACAAGGGGGGGCCGCTCACCCCTCCACTTT. Residues: CASRITRGGRSPLHF.

This chain links TRBV5-1 with TRBJ2-2; no firm D call. CDR3 length: 13 amino acids. V shed 5 bases and J shed 4 bases, with 9 bases lying between them. From germline, CDR1 is SGHRS and CDR2 YFSETQ. The CDR3 loop reads CASSEDSTGELFF. CDR3 nucleotides: TGCGCCAGCAGTGAAGATAGCACCGGGGAGCTGTTTTTT.

The chain has TRBV12-3 or TRBV12-4 and TRBJ2-2; unclear D gene. V lost 5 bases and J lost 5, with 9 bases in between. The CDR3 runs 13 residues. CDR3 bases: TGTGCCAGCAGTCCCCGGTTGACCGGGGAGCTGTTTTTT. Protein sequence: CASSPRLTGELFF.